One and the same sample provided the 6 T cell receptor beta chains below, sequenced in a study of cytomegalovirus exposure and HLA in healthy donors. Sequencing used immunoSEQ multiplex PCR; TCRdb keeps in-frame clones, though not all of them. Among 140,000 or so clones listed, approximately 90% were seen once. Material for sequencing was PBMCs. Every receptor here comes from a man in his late teens or twenties in good health and CMV-seropositive.

The CDR3 sequence is CASSSAPGQEKAFF. The CDR3 nucleotides read TGTGCCAGCAGCTCGGCCCCGGGACAGGAAAAAGCTTTCTTT. The chain carries TRBV7-2 and TRBJ1-1; the match to TRBD1 covers 8 bases. Per the germline V gene, CDR1 is SGHTA and CDR2 is FQGNSA. V was pared by 4 bases and J by 9 bases, with 10 bases of the junction left unmatched. The length of the CDR3 is 14 residues.

CDR3 in amino acids: CASTPWDRGLSYGYTF. DNA for the CDR3: TGTGCCAGTACACCCTGGGACAGGGGCTTGAGCTATGGCTACACCTTC. The V gene is TRBV19, the J gene TRBJ1-2; TRBD1 aligns across 10 bases. The CDR3 length is 16 residues. CDR1 and CDR2 from the germline V gene are LNHDA and SQIVND (reference sequence). Trimming removed 7 bases from V and 4 bases from J; junction bases left unmatched: 12.

This chain links TRBV4-1 with TRBJ1-1, with D maybe TRBD1 (6 bases). In germline, CDR1 is MGHRA, CDR2 YSYEKL. The ends were cut back, 7 bases at V and 4 bases at J, with 22 bases in the middle. This CDR3 comprises 16 residues. In DNA form, the CDR3 reads TGCGCCAGCAACTCGTGGGACAAATCATCCGGCACTGAAGCTTTCTTT. The encoded protein is CASNSWDKSSGTEAFF.

This chain uses TRBV4-2 with TRBJ2-5, with TRBD1 as a possible D gene (6 bases). CDR1 is LGHNA, CDR2 YNFKEQ, per germline. V was trimmed by 2 bases and J by 5 bases, leaving 12 bases between them. This CDR3 has 14 residues. CDR3 DNA sequence: TGTGCCAGCAGCCAATCAGGGGTGGGGGAGACCCAGTACTTC. Protein sequence: CASSQSGVGETQYF.

The sample holds a few counts of this clone. The J gene is TRBJ2-1, the V gene TRBV20-1; TRBD2 is a possible D gene (5 bases). The CDR3 length is 11 residues. V lost 5 bases to trimming and J lost 8 bases, with 10 bases between them. CDR1 is DFQATT and CDR2 is SNEGSKA in the germline V gene (reference sequence). This chain's CDR3 is CSAGEHHEQFF. As DNA, the CDR3 is TGCAGTGCTGGGGAGCATCATGAGCAGTTCTTC.

This chain connects TRBV5-1 to TRBJ1-1; 8 bases are shared with TRBD1. This CDR3 comprises 16 residues. After removal of 2 bases from V and 1 base from J, the junction contained 7 bases not matched to a gene. Germline V gene data show CDR1 as SGHRS and CDR2 as YFSETQ. This chain's CDR3 is CASSFGKGTGNTEAFF. The CDR3 DNA sequence: TGCGCCAGCAGCTTTGGAAAGGGGACAGGGAACACTGAAGCTTTCTTT.